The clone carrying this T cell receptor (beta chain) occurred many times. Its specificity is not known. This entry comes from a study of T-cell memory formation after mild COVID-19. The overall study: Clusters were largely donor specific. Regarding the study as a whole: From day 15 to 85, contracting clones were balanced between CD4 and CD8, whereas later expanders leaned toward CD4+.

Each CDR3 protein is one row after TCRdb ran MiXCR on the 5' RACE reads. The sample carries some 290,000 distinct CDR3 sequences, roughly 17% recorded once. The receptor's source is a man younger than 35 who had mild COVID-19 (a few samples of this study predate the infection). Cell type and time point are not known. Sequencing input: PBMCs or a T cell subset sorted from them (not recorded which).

The CDR3: CATRPSGSYNEQFF. CDR3 DNA: TGTGCCACCAGACCTAGCGGATCCTACAATGAGCAGTTCTTC. The chain has TRBV24-1 and TRBJ2-1; TRBD2 agrees at 7 bases. The V gene end was trimmed by 7 bases and the J gene end by 1 base; junction bases not matched to a gene: 3. CDR1 is KGHDR and CDR2 is SFDVKD in the germline V gene. This CDR3 has 14 residues.